This T cell receptor beta chain was sequenced during a study of blood T cell repertoires in COVID-19. For the study at large: PBMCs, B-cell-depleted T cells, or T cells provided the cDNA or gDNA that made up the material.

The V and J ends lost 2 bases and 5 bases, in that order; junction bases with no gene match: 8. The CDR3 has 16 amino acids. The germline V gene has CDR1 LGHDT and CDR2 YNNKEL (reference sequence). Study processing details: The authors estimated nucleated cell counts from reference gene primer amplification. Libraries were prepared by immunoSEQ multiplex PCR; TCRdb keeps only in-frame clonotypes and omits some of them. The V and J calls and clone size come from that table; D and trimming were worked out from the DNA. The repertoire has approximately 97,000 clones, 87% of them found once; the top ten carry approximately 2%.

V is TRBV3-1 (or the pseudogene TRBV3-2) and J is TRBJ2-1; 8 bases are a match to TRBD2. This receptor was taken from a man aged 45-60 years with active COVID-19. The specimen sequenced was peripheral blood. CDR3 in amino acids: CASSQFSGARDNEQFF. The CDR3 DNA sequence: TGTGCCAGCAGCCAATTTAGCGGGGCTAGGGACAATGAGCAGTTCTTC.